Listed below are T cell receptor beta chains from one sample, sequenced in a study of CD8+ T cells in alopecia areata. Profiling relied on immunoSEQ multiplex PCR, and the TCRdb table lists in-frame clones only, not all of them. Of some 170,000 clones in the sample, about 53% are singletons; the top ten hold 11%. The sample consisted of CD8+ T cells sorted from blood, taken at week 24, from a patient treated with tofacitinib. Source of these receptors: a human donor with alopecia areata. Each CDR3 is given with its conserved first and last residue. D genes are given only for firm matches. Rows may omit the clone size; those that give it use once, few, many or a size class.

TGTGCCAGCAGTTACGGGTCGGGAGGCCACCTCGCTGAAGCTTTCTTT | CASSYGSGGHLAEAFF | TRBV6-5 | NA | few | TRBJ1-1
TGTGCCAGCAGCTTCGGACAGAGCTCCTACGAGCAGTACTTC | CASSFGQSSYEQYF | TRBV5-6 | NA | NA | TRBJ2-7
TGTGCCAGCAGACTCTCCGGGACAGGGTTTAATCAGCCCCAGCATTTT | CASRLSGTGFNQPQHF | TRBV27 | TRBD1 | NA | TRBJ1-5
TGTGCCAGCAGCTTAGCACAGCGGGGGGGGTATAGTGAGCAGTTCTTC | CASSLAQRGGYSEQFF | TRBV7-8 | TRBD2 | NA | TRBJ2-1
TGTGCCAGCAGCTTCCCGGGGCCGGGGGATGAGCAGTTCTTC | CASSFPGPGDEQFF | TRBV5-6 | NA | NA | TRBJ2-1
TGTGCCAGCAGCTTTGGCAATCAGCCCCAGCATTTT | CASSFGNQPQHF | TRBV7-9 | NA | few | TRBJ1-5
TGCGCCAGCAGCTTGGCCGGGACAGGGCGGACTCCTTATAATGAAAAACTGTTTTTT | CASSLAGTGRTPYNEKLFF | TRBV5-1 | TRBD1 | NA | TRBJ1-4
TGCGCCAGCAGCACGGGGACAGCCAACACCGGGGAGCTGTTTTTT | CASSTGTANTGELFF | TRBV5-1 | TRBD1 | NA | TRBJ2-2
TGTGCCACCCGGCCGGCGGGGGAGGTGAACACTGAAGCTTTCTTT | CATRPAGEVNTEAFF | TRBV10-3 | NA | NA | TRBJ1-1
TGTGCCAGCATTGGACTAGCCACAGATACGCAGTATTTT | CASIGLATDTQYF | TRBV27 | TRBD2 | NA | TRBJ2-3
TGTGCCAGCAGCCAATCTAGCGGGGGTGAGCAGTTCTTC | CASSQSSGGEQFF | TRBV16 | TRBD2 | NA | TRBJ2-1
TGTGCCATCAGTGACCAGGCTAACTATGGCTACACCTTC | CAISDQANYGYTF | TRBV10-3 | NA | NA | TRBJ1-2
TGTGCCAGCAGTCTAGGGCCCGACGACAGTGATGGCTACACCTTC | CASSLGPDDSDGYTF | TRBV27 | NA | NA | TRBJ1-2
TGTGCCAGCAGCTTGCACTACCAAGAGACCCAGTACTTC | CASSLHYQETQYF | TRBV9 | NA | NA | TRBJ2-5
TGCGCCAGCAGCCAAGATCCCCCCAGGGATGGTCTCAACCAGCCCCAGCATTTT | CASSQDPPRDGLNQPQHF | TRBV4-1 | NA | NA | TRBJ1-5
TGTGCCAGCAATCGGGAGGGTGAGCAGTTCTTC | CASNREGEQFF | TRBV5-6 | TRBD2 | NA | TRBJ2-1
TGTGCCAGTAGTCCCGACCAAATACAAGATACGCAGTATTTT | CASSPDQIQDTQYF | TRBV19 | NA | few | TRBJ2-3
TGTGCCAGCAGCCGGACAGGGGATGAAAAACTGTTTTTT | CASSRTGDEKLFF | TRBV6-6 | TRBD1 | few | TRBJ1-4
TGTGCCAGCAGTTACTCGTTGCCAGAGAATGGCTACACCTTC | CASSYSLPENGYTF | TRBV6-6 | NA | NA | TRBJ1-2
TGTGCCAGCAGTTTAGGACGGATCTACGAGCAGTACTTC | CASSLGRIYEQYF | TRBV28 | NA | NA | TRBJ2-7
TGTGCCAGCAGAGCGGACGGCACAACTAATGAAAAACTGTTTTTT | CASRADGTTNEKLFF | TRBV7-2 | NA | few | TRBJ1-4
TGTGCCAGCAGGGGGACAGGGGGCTCTTACGAGCAGTACTTC | CASRGTGGSYEQYF | TRBV14 | TRBD1 | NA | TRBJ2-7
TGTGCCTGGAGTATTGGGTCTACCTACAATGAGCAGTTCTTC | CAWSIGSTYNEQFF | TRBV30 | NA | NA | TRBJ2-1
TGTGCCAGTACCCTATCCGGGACAGGGGCCTACAATGAGCAGTTCTTC | CASTLSGTGAYNEQFF | TRBV19 | TRBD1 | few | TRBJ2-1
TGCGCCAGCAGTCACGTATTAAGCTCCTACGAGCAGTACTTC | CASSHVLSSYEQYF | TRBV23-1 | NA | NA | TRBJ2-7
TGCGCCAGCAGCCAAGGGGAGACTTACAATGAGCAGTTCTTC | CASSQGETYNEQFF | TRBV4-3 | NA | few | TRBJ2-1
TGTGCCAGCAGCCCTAGTTGGGGGAACACCGGGGAGCTGTTTTTT | CASSPSWGNTGELFF | TRBV7-6 | NA | NA | TRBJ2-2
TGTGCCAGCAGCGTCGACAGGGGGTCCGGAGCTTTCTTT | CASSVDRGSGAFF | TRBV14 | TRBD1 | NA | TRBJ1-1
TGTGCCTTGACCACAGGGTACGAGCAGTACTTC | CALTTGYEQYF | TRBV30 | NA | NA | TRBJ2-7
TGTGCCAGCAGCGACAGGGAATACGAGCAGTACTTC | CASSDREYEQYF | TRBV5-5 | TRBD1 | NA | TRBJ2-7
TGCGCCAGCAGCCAAGGTCGGACAGGGGCTGGAAACACCATATATTTT | CASSQGRTGAGNTIYF | TRBV4-3 | TRBD1 | NA | TRBJ1-3
TGTGCCAGCAGTGAATGGCAGAACTATGGCTACACCTTC | CASSEWQNYGYTF | TRBV2 | NA | NA | TRBJ1-2
TGCGCCAGCAGCCAAGACCGACAGGGGGTCAATCAGCCCCAGCATTTT | CASSQDRQGVNQPQHF | TRBV4-3 | TRBD1 | NA | TRBJ1-5
TGTGCCAGCAGCTTGCTTAGGGGTGAAGCTTTCTTT | CASSLLRGEAFF | TRBV5-6 | NA | NA | TRBJ1-1
TGTGCCAGCAAACCGGGACAGGCCACCTACGAGCAGTACTTC | CASKPGQATYEQYF | TRBV2 | TRBD1 | few | TRBJ2-7
TGTGCCAGCAGCCCATCCGGGACCTCTTTCGAAGGACTGTTTTTT | CASSPSGTSFEGLFF | TRBV7-2 | NA | few | TRBJ1-4
TGCGCCAGCAGCCAAGACGCGGGGGGATTGGCAGGCTACACCTTC | CASSQDAGGLAGYTF | TRBV4-1 | NA | NA | TRBJ1-2
TGTGCCAGCAGTACAACGCCAGCTTCTGGAAACACCATATATTTT | CASSTTPASGNTIYF | TRBV7-8 | NA | NA | TRBJ1-3
TGTGCCAGTAGTATCTCCGGGACACGCGGGAGCAATCAGCCCCAGCATTTT | CASSISGTRGSNQPQHF | TRBV19 | NA | NA | TRBJ1-5
TGTGCCAGCAGCTCCCAGGGCCTGGGCTCCTACAATGAGCAGTTCTTC | CASSSQGLGSYNEQFF | TRBV11-2 | NA | NA | TRBJ2-1
TGTGCCAGCAGCTACCAAGAGACCCAGTACTTC | CASSYQETQYF | TRBV7-3 | NA | few | TRBJ2-5
TGTGCCAGTTCGGGGGCTGGCTATGGCTACACCTTC | CASSGAGYGYTF | TRBV25-1 | NA | NA | TRBJ1-2
TGTGCCAGCAGCTCGGGGTACAATCAGCCCCAGCATTTT | CASSSGYNQPQHF | TRBV7-2 | NA | few | TRBJ1-5
TGTGCCAGCAGTAATTCCCCGGGGACAGGGGGAACCTACGAGCAGTACTTC | CASSNSPGTGGTYEQYF | TRBV9 | TRBD1 | NA | TRBJ2-7
TGTGCCAGCAGCGTGGATAAGAGGGGCGCTTACGAGCAGTACTTC | CASSVDKRGAYEQYF | TRBV14 | NA | NA | TRBJ2-7
TGTGCCAGCAGCCCAACGGGGGGTTGGTTGGATACGCAGTATTTT | CASSPTGGWLDTQYF | TRBV5-8 | TRBD2 | few | TRBJ2-3
TGTGCCAGCAGCTACAAGGGGGACACTGAAGCTTTCTTT | CASSYKGDTEAFF | TRBV11-1 | NA | few | TRBJ1-1
TGTGCCAGCAGCCAAGAAAGCCTCCAAGAGACCCAGTACTTC | CASSQESLQETQYF | TRBV14 | NA | few | TRBJ2-5
TGTGCCAGCAGCTCATCTAGCGGGGGGGCCTACGAGCAGTACTTC | CASSSSSGGAYEQYF | TRBV7-6 | TRBD2 | NA | TRBJ2-7
TGTGCCACCAGCAGGGAGGGGAATCAGCCCCAGCATTTT | CATSREGNQPQHF | TRBV15 | NA | NA | TRBJ1-5
TGTGCCAGCAGTGACACGGGAGATCCTCTCGAGCAGTACTTC | CASSDTGDPLEQYF | TRBV6-6 | NA | NA | TRBJ2-7
TGCGCCAGCAGCCAAGATGCGGGGGCGGGAAACGAGCAGTACTTC | CASSQDAGAGNEQYF | TRBV4-1 | NA | NA | TRBJ2-7
TGTGCCAGCAGTTACTCGATTGGCTCCGAGCAGTTCTTC | CASSYSIGSEQFF | TRBV6-5 | NA | NA | TRBJ2-1
TGCGCCAGCAGCCCGTCCTGGGGTACCTACGAGCAGTACTTC | CASSPSWGTYEQYF | TRBV4-1 | NA | NA | TRBJ2-7
TGTGCCAGCAGCCGGACGGGTAGCAATCAGCCCCAGCATTTT | CASSRTGSNQPQHF | TRBV6-5 | NA | NA | TRBJ1-5